This T cell receptor (beta chain) was documented in a study of patients and donors after allogeneic stem cell transplantation. This CDR3 has 13 amino acids. V lost 5 bases and J lost 3, with 10 bases in between. From the RT-PCR reads, TCRdb called clonotypes with MiXCR, one entry per CDR3 protein. The data hold about 410,000 distinct CDR3 sequences, with 16% observed a single time. Material for sequencing was blood, either unsorted or a sorted T cell fraction (not recorded which). The TCR sequence derives from a human donor who was either an allogeneic HSCT recipient or a stem cell or donor lymphocyte infusion donor (not recorded which). It is not recorded whose cells these are; they may come from a transplant donor. The chain carries TRBV12-3 or TRBV12-4 and TRBJ1-1; TRBD1 is a possible D gene (5 bases). The CDR3 DNA sequence: TGTGCCAGCAGTCCCAACAGGTACACTGAAGCTTTCTTT. Translation gives CASSPNRYTEAFF.